Presented here are 29 T cell receptor beta chains from one specimen sequenced in a study of cytomegalovirus exposure and HLA in healthy donors. Primers included in the PCR were 60 Vbeta and 13 Jbeta primers. The data were produced by immunoSEQ multiplex PCR, yet TCRdb's version contains in-frame clones alone and is incomplete. The sample includes around 130,000 clones, 60% to 75% seen only once; the top ten take less than 3.5%. The sequenced material came from PBMCs. The receptors stem from a woman in her thirties or forties in good health and CMV-seropositive.

The chain couples TRBV7-8 to TRBJ1-1, with a weak D call TRBD1 (6 bases). The CDR3 totals 15 residues. V shed 4 bases and J shed 3 bases, with 15 bases lying between them. Germline loops: CDR1 SGHVS, CDR2 FQNEAQ. CDR3 amino acids: CASSYIIKGDTEAFF. The CDR3 DNA follows: TGTGCCAGCAGCTATATAATTAAGGGGGACACTGAAGCTTTCTTT. Filled out from reference TRBV7-8 and TRBJ1-1, the complete variable domain reads GAGVSQSPRYKVAKRGQDVALRCDPISGHVSLFWYQQALGQGPEFLTYFQNEAQLDKSGLPSDRFFAERPEGSVSTLKIQRTQQEDSAVYLCASSYIIKGDTEAFFGQGTRLTVV.

V gene TRBV5-1 combines with J gene TRBJ2-5; D not certain. The CDR3 loop spans 14 amino acids. Germline CDR1 is SGHRS and CDR2 is YFSETQ. Between the trimmed V and J ends, which lost 3 bases and 2 bases, there was a span of 11 bases. CDR3 loop: CASSSERIQETQYF. CDR3 DNA sequence: TGCGCCAGCAGCTCAGAGCGAATTCAAGAGACCCAGTACTTC.

The CDR3 is CASSQALEGGQYF. The CDR3 DNA sequence: TGTGCCAGCAGCCAGGCTCTAGAGGGAGGGCAGTACTTC. The chain links TRBV14 to TRBJ2-7; D is possibly TRBD2 (6 bases). V gave up 3 bases and J gave up 9 bases, with 15 bases separating them. In germline, CDR1 is SGHDN, CDR2 FVKESK. CDR3 length: 13 residues.

CDR3 DNA: TGTGCCAGCAGCCTTAGACTAGCGGGTACCCAAGAGACCCAGTACTTC. It translates to CASSLRLAGTQETQYF. The chain recombines TRBV7-2 with TRBJ2-5; 10 nucleotides line up with TRBD2. The CDR3 spans 16 residues. Germline CDR1 SGHTA, CDR2 FQGNSA. V was clipped by 5 bases and J by 1 base; unmatched bases: 7.

V usage is TRBV13 and J usage is TRBJ1-1; D is ambiguous. V was clipped by 0 bases and J by 0 bases, with 11 bases between them. The CDR3 extends over 16 amino acids. Germline V lookup: CDR1 PRHDT, CDR2 FYEKMQ (reference sequence). The CDR3 DNA reads TGTGCCAGCAGCTTAGGCTTAGGACTTATGAACACTGAAGCTTTCTTT. Its translation: CASSLGLGLMNTEAFF. Using reference TRBV13 and TRBJ1-1 for the parts outside the CDR3, the full variable domain is AAGVIQSPRHLIKEKRETATLKCYPIPRHDTVYWYQQGPGQDPQFLISFYEKMQSDKGSIPDRFSAQQFSDYHSELNMSSLELGDSALYFCASSLGLGLMNTEAFFGQGTRLTVV.

The chain recombines TRBV4-3 with TRBJ2-5; 8 nucleotides match TRBD1. The J segment lost 4 bases and the V segment lost 4 bases, leaving 8 bases of the junction unmatched. Looked up from germline, CDR1 is LGHNA and CDR2 is YSLEER. The CDR3 contains 15 residues. The CDR3 region is CASSPGTGGLETQYF. The CDR3 coding sequence is TGCGCCAGCAGCCCGGGGACAGGAGGATTAGAGACCCAGTACTTC.

This rearrangement joins TRBV5-4 to TRBJ1-2; 9 nucleotides agree with TRBD1. The J segment lost 0 bases and the V segment lost 3 bases, leaving 3 bases of the junction unmatched. CDR3 length: 15 amino acids. Germline CDR1 reads SGHNT; CDR2 reads YYREEE (reference sequence). CDR3 loop: CASSSRTGANYGYTF. Written as DNA, the CDR3 is TGTGCCAGCAGCTCGCGGACAGGGGCTAACTATGGCTACACCTTC. Complete variable domain (other parts from reference TRBV5-4 and TRBJ1-2): ETGVTQSPTHLIKTRGQQVTLRCSSQSGHNTVSWYQQALGQGPQFIFQYYREEENGRGNFPPRFSGLQFPNYSSELNVNALELDDSALYLCASSSRTGANYGYTFGSGTRLTVV.

The rearrangement uses TRBV7-3 and TRBJ2-1; TRBD2 matches 10 bases. J gave up 9 bases and V 2 bases, and 7 bases lay outside the gene matches. This CDR3 spans 15 amino acids. Germline V gene data show CDR1 as SGHTA and CDR2 as FQGTGA. Written as DNA, the CDR3 is TGTGCCAGCAGCTTACTAGCGGGAGTTGGGATTGAGCAGTTCTTC. It is translated as CASSLLAGVGIEQFF.

The count of this clone is one. V and J are TRBV5-1 and TRBJ2-1; 7 bases map to TRBD1. CDR3 length: 13 residues. Germline V gene lookup returns CDR1 SGHRS and CDR2 YFSETQ. Germline trimming cut 4 bases from V and 8 bases from J; bases unmatched to any gene: 6. The CDR3 region is CASSPHRGHEQFF. The CDR3 coding sequence is TGCGCCAGCAGCCCCCACAGGGGTCATGAGCAGTTCTTC.

This clone has more than one count but fewer than ten. The chain couples TRBV28 to TRBJ1-5, with 10 bases aligning to TRBD1. J gave up 4 bases and V 6 bases, and 3 bases lay outside the gene matches. CDR1 MDHEN and CDR2 SYDVKM come from the germline V gene. The CDR3 covers 14 residues. CDR3 residues: CASSSGQGNQPQHF. The CDR3 region has the DNA TGTGCCAGCAGCTCGGGACAGGGGAATCAGCCCCAGCATTTT.

The chain is built from TRBV4-3 and TRBJ2-7, with D perhaps TRBD1 (5 bases). This CDR3 has 14 amino acids. Germline V CDR1 and CDR2: LGHNA, YSLEER. The V and J ends lost 0 bases and 5 bases respectively, with 11 bases between them. This CDR3 is CASSQDTQGNEQYF. The DNA of the CDR3 is TGCGCCAGCAGCCAAGATACGCAGGGAAACGAGCAGTACTTC.

This clone has only a few counts. This chain joins TRBV19 and TRBJ2-5, with TRBD2 as a possible D gene (5 bases). The germline V gene has CDR1 LNHDA and CDR2 SQIVND (reference sequence). This CDR3 comprises 12 residues. Trimming stripped 6 bases from V and 7 bases from J, with 12 bases between. In DNA form, the CDR3 reads TGTGCCAGTAGCCTCCCTCGGGGGACCCAGTACTTC. Residues: CASSLPRGTQYF.

The chain carries TRBV25-1 and TRBJ1-2; possibly TRBD1 for D (6 bases). Trimming removed 6 bases from V and 8 bases from J, with 25 bases in between. The CDR3 is 16 amino acids. From germline, CDR1 is MGHDK and CDR2 SYGVNS. The CDR3 DNA reads as TGTGCCAGCAGCAGCAGCCAGGGCAGGGGAGTAGGGGGCTACACCTTC. Its translation: CASSSSQGRGVGGYTF.

The chain carries TRBV7-3 and TRBJ2-1, with D maybe TRBD1 (6 bases). This CDR3 has 13 residues. Trimming left V 3 bases short and J 4 bases short, with 7 bases between. CDR1 SGHTA and CDR2 FQGTGA come from the germline V gene. In nucleotides, the CDR3 is TGTGCCAGCAGCTTCGGGACATACAATGAGCAGTTCTTC. It yields the protein CASSFGTYNEQFF.

The chain is built from TRBV7-2 and TRBJ1-6, with D possibly TRBD1 on 6 matching bases. The CDR3 sequence is 15 residues long. Germline values: CDR1 SGHTA, CDR2 FQGNSA. Trimming took 5 bases from V and 10 from J, leaving 18 bases between them. The CDR3 protein is CASSDRDTKGSPLHF. In nucleotides, the CDR3 is TGTGCCAGCAGCGACCGGGACACCAAAGGATCACCCCTCCACTTT.

V is TRBV30 and J is TRBJ2-2, with D uncertain. The CDR3 is 14 residues long. Germline CDR1 and CDR2: GTSNPN and SVGIG (reference sequence). Trimming removed 6 bases from V and 3 bases from J, with 14 bases in between. The CDR3 sequence: CACSWASYTGELFF. The DNA of the CDR3 is TGTGCCTGCTCCTGGGCCTCATACACCGGGGAGCTGTTTTTT.

The count of this clone is one. The chain recombines TRBV6-6 with TRBJ2-7; 7 positions match TRBD2. Germline loops: CDR1 MNHNY, CDR2 SVGAGI (reference sequence). This CDR3 spans 16 amino acids. Germline trimming cut 6 bases from V and 1 base from J; bases unmatched to any gene: 12. CDR3 sequence: CASSTPNGGGSYEQYF. The DNA of the CDR3 is TGTGCCAGCAGCACACCTAATGGGGGGGGTTCCTACGAGCAGTACTTC.

To note about this clone: One junction end does not reproduce the germline sequence, and a read error may be involved. The chain employs TRBV7-9 and TRBJ2-5, with a tentative D call TRBD1 (6 bases). There are 15 residues in the CDR3. Per germline, CDR1 SEHNR and CDR2 FQNEAQ (reference sequence). As DNA, the CDR3 is TGTGCCACCAGCCAGGGCAGGGGAGTCCAAGAGACCCAGTACTTC. Encoded protein: CATSQGRGVQETQYF.

The V gene is TRBV5-1, the J gene TRBJ2-7, with a tentative D call TRBD2 (6 bases). CDR1 SGHRS and CDR2 YFSETQ come from the germline V gene. Trimming left V 4 bases short and J 9 bases short, with 20 bases between. The CDR3 runs 14 residues. CDR3 coding DNA: TGCGCCAGCAGCCTGGGAGGTACCCCGGTCGGGCAGTACTTC. Residues: CASSLGGTPVGQYF.

This chain joins TRBV6-5 and TRBJ1-1; D uncertain. The germline gives CDR1 MNHEY, CDR2 SVGAGI. V was clipped by 3 bases and J by 2 bases, with 7 bases between them. There are 13 residues in the CDR3. As DNA, the CDR3 is TGTGCCAGCAGTTATAACAGTAACACTGAAGCTTTCTTT. This gives the protein CASSYNSNTEAFF.

This chain joins TRBV27 and TRBJ2-1; TRBD1 is a possible D gene (6 bases). Germline V gene lookup returns CDR1 MNHEY and CDR2 SMNVEV (reference sequence). This CDR3 is 12 amino acids long. With 10 bases removed from V and 4 bases from J, the gap between germline ends came to 11 bases. CDR3 DNA sequence: TGTGCCACTAGGGGGAGATACAATGAGCAGTTCTTC. Translation gives CATRGRYNEQFF.

CDR3 amino acids: CASSPGQPVYEQYF. The CDR3 nucleotides are TGTGCCAGCAGTCCGGGACAGCCCGTCTACGAGCAGTACTTC. This chain joins TRBV28 and TRBJ2-7, with 7 nucleotides matching TRBD1. The V gene's germline CDR1 is MDHEN and CDR2 SYDVKM. The V and J ends lost 5 bases and 3 bases, in that order; junction bases with no gene match: 7. The CDR3 totals 14 residues.

V and J are TRBV21-1 and TRBJ2-3; the table's D call, TRBD2, was not checked against the DNA. TRBV21-1 is termed a pseudogene. This CDR3 contains 15 residues. CDR3 in DNA: TGTGCCAGCAGCCTAAGCGGGGTGAGCACAGATACGCAGTATTTT. Protein product: CASSLSGVSTDTQYF.

This chain uses TRBV7-9 with TRBJ2-3; tentative D call: TRBD1 (5 bases). Trimming removed 11 bases from V and 2 bases from J, with 8 bases in between. Germline-derived CDR1 and CDR2 are SEHNR and FQNEAQ (reference sequence). This CDR3 region has 11 residues. CDR3 coding DNA: TGTGCCGACGGACACACAGATACGCAGTATTTT. Encoded protein: CADGHTDTQYF.

This clone came up a few times. This chain links TRBV19 with TRBJ2-5; 10 bases align to TRBD1. The CDR3 extends over 17 amino acids. Germline CDR1 reads LNHDA; CDR2 reads SQIVND (reference sequence). The ends lost 5 bases at V and 5 bases at J; junction bases unmatched: 14. The CDR3 here is CASSVYLRDRGGETQYF. DNA for the CDR3: TGTGCCAGTAGTGTCTACTTACGGGACAGGGGAGGTGAGACCCAGTACTTC.

The chain has TRBV2 and TRBJ2-5, with 12 positions matching TRBD2. Germline loops: CDR1 SNHLY, CDR2 FYNNEI. V shed 1 base, J shed 5 bases, and the junction held 2 bases outside the gene matches. The CDR3 covers 15 residues. The chain's CDR3 is CASSEGLAGEETQYF. As DNA, the CDR3 is TGTGCCAGCAGTGAAGGACTAGCGGGGGAGGAGACCCAGTACTTC.

V usage is TRBV2 and J usage is TRBJ2-1; TRBD2 is a possible D gene (6 bases). CDR3 length equals 14 residues. Trimming removed 7 bases at V and 3 bases at J, with 13 bases between. CDR1 is SNHLY, CDR2 FYNNEI, per germline. Here the CDR3 reads CASNREYSYNEQFF. CDR3 coding DNA: TGTGCCAGCAACCGGGAGTATAGCTACAATGAGCAGTTCTTC.

The rearrangement links TRBV30 to TRBJ2-3, with TRBD2 identical over 7 bases. The germline V gene has CDR1 GTSNPN and CDR2 SVGIG (reference sequence). V trimming: 4 bases; J trimming: 1 base; junction bases outside the gene matches: 2. The CDR3 sequence is 13 residues long. CDR3 DNA: TGTGCCTGGACACGGGAGGGCACAGATACGCAGTATTTT. Encoded protein: CAWTREGTDTQYF. Combining the CDR3 with reference TRBV30 and TRBJ2-3 gives the whole variable domain SQTIHQWPATLVQPVGSPLSLECTVEGTSNPNLYWYRQAAGRGLQLLFYSVGIGQISSEVPQNLSASRPQDRQFILSSKKLLLSDSGFYLCAWTREGTDTQYFGPGTRLTVL.

The CDR3 DNA sequence: TGTGCCAGTAGTAGAGCGGGGTCCAATAATGAGCAGTTCTTC. Its translation: CASSRAGSNNEQFF. The chain joins TRBV19 to TRBJ2-1, with 7 bases lining up with TRBD2. The CDR3 consists of 14 residues. Germline-derived CDR1 and CDR2 are LNHDA and SQIVND (reference sequence). V was pared by 4 bases and J by 7 bases, with 7 bases of the junction left unmatched.